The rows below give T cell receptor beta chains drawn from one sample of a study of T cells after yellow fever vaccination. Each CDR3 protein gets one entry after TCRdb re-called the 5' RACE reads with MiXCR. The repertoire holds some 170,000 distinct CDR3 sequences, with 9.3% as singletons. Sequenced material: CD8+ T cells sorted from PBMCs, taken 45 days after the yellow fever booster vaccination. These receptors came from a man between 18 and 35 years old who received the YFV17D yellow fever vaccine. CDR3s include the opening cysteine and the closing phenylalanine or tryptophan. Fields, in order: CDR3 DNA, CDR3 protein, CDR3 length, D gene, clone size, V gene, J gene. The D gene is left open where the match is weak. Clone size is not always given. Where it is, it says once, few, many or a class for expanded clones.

CDR3 DNA: TGCGCCAGCAGCCAAGTGCGTTCAGGGGCAAGCCAGCCCCAGCATTTT
CDR3 protein: CASSQVRSGASQPQHF
CDR3 length: 16
D gene: -
clone size: -
V gene: TRBV4-1
J gene: TRBJ1-5

CDR3 DNA: TGTGCCAGCAGCGTCAGGGTTGCAGATACGCAGTATTTT
CDR3 protein: CASSVRVADTQYF
CDR3 length: 13
D gene: -
clone size: few
V gene: TRBV9
J gene: TRBJ2-3

CDR3 DNA: TGTGCCAGCAGTTACTGGACAGACGAGCAGTTCTTC
CDR3 protein: CASSYWTDEQFF
CDR3 length: 12
D gene: -
clone size: many
V gene: TRBV6-2/TRBV6-3
J gene: TRBJ2-1

CDR3 DNA: TGCAGCGTTTTCTCCAACACCGGGGAGCTGTTTTTT
CDR3 protein: CSVFSNTGELFF
CDR3 length: 12
D gene: -
clone size: -
V gene: TRBV29-1
J gene: TRBJ2-2

CDR3 DNA: TGTGCCAGCAGCCCGTGGATGGCAGCGTATGGCTACACCTTC
CDR3 protein: CASSPWMAAYGYTF
CDR3 length: 14
D gene: -
clone size: few
V gene: TRBV4-2
J gene: TRBJ1-2

CDR3 DNA: TGCAGCGCCCTCCCGGGGGGGACTGAAGCTTTCTTT
CDR3 protein: CSALPGGTEAFF
CDR3 length: 12
D gene: -
clone size: few
V gene: TRBV29-1
J gene: TRBJ1-1

CDR3 DNA: TGTGCCAGCAGCGTACGGCAGAAGAACACTGAAGCTTTCTTT
CDR3 protein: CASSVRQKNTEAFF
CDR3 length: 14
D gene: -
clone size: few
V gene: TRBV9
J gene: TRBJ1-1

CDR3 DNA: TGTGCCAGCAGTTACTCGATCAGAGCGGGGGTCACAGATACGCAGTATTTT
CDR3 protein: CASSYSIRAGVTDTQYF
CDR3 length: 17
D gene: TRBD2
clone size: -
V gene: TRBV6-5
J gene: TRBJ2-3

CDR3 DNA: TGTGCCAGCAGCTTAGTTATCCAATCCCTGAGGGGCTACACCTTC
CDR3 protein: CASSLVIQSLRGYTF
CDR3 length: 15
D gene: -
clone size: -
V gene: TRBV7-9
J gene: TRBJ1-2

CDR3 DNA: TGTGCCAGCAGCCTCCTCGGGGTTTCTGATGGCTACACCTTC
CDR3 protein: CASSLLGVSDGYTF
CDR3 length: 14
D gene: -
clone size: few
V gene: TRBV27
J gene: TRBJ1-2

CDR3 DNA: TGTGCCAGCAGCTTCGGGACAGCCTATGGCTACACCTTC
CDR3 protein: CASSFGTAYGYTF
CDR3 length: 13
D gene: TRBD1
clone size: few
V gene: TRBV28
J gene: TRBJ1-2

CDR3 DNA: TGTGCTAGTGGGGACAGGACTAGCCGGGAGACCCAGTACTTC
CDR3 protein: CASGDRTSRETQYF
CDR3 length: 14
D gene: -
clone size: -
V gene: TRBV12-5
J gene: TRBJ2-5

CDR3 DNA: TGCAGTGCTTCCCCCGCCGCCTACACCTTC
CDR3 protein: CSASPAAYTF
CDR3 length: 10
D gene: -
clone size: few
V gene: TRBV20-1
J gene: TRBJ1-2

CDR3 DNA: TGCAGCGGGATGGGGGGCCGTAGGGGATCCTACAATGAGCAGTTCTTC
CDR3 protein: CSGMGGRRGSYNEQFF
CDR3 length: 16
D gene: -
clone size: many
V gene: TRBV29-1
J gene: TRBJ2-1

CDR3 DNA: TGTGCCACCAGTGATCCGGGACAGGGTGATAATGAGCAGTTCTTC
CDR3 protein: CATSDPGQGDNEQFF
CDR3 length: 15
D gene: TRBD1
clone size: many
V gene: TRBV24-1
J gene: TRBJ2-1

CDR3 DNA: TGCGCCAGCAGCCAAGAAGTTTACGCAGGAGAATACGAGCAGTACTTC
CDR3 protein: CASSQEVYAGEYEQYF
CDR3 length: 16
D gene: -
clone size: -
V gene: TRBV4-1
J gene: TRBJ2-7

CDR3 DNA: TGTGCCAGCAGCCAAGAGCCCCTAGCTACGCAGTATTTT
CDR3 protein: CASSQEPLATQYF
CDR3 length: 13
D gene: -
clone size: few
V gene: TRBV6-2/TRBV6-3
J gene: TRBJ2-3

CDR3 DNA: TGTGCCAGCAGCGCTTGGACAGGGAATTCACCCCTCCACTTT
CDR3 protein: CASSAWTGNSPLHF
CDR3 length: 14
D gene: TRBD1
clone size: few
V gene: TRBV7-9
J gene: TRBJ1-6

CDR3 DNA: TGTGCCAGCAGTGCAAGCACTGAAGCTTTCTTT
CDR3 protein: CASSASTEAFF
CDR3 length: 11
D gene: -
clone size: few
V gene: TRBV6-5
J gene: TRBJ1-1

CDR3 DNA: TGTGCCAGCAGTTGGCAGGCAACGCTCACAGATACGCAGTATTTT
CDR3 protein: CASSWQATLTDTQYF
CDR3 length: 15
D gene: -
clone size: many
V gene: TRBV27
J gene: TRBJ2-3

CDR3 DNA: TGTGCCAGCAGTTTATCGGTGCAGAACTATGGCTACACCTTC
CDR3 protein: CASSLSVQNYGYTF
CDR3 length: 14
D gene: -
clone size: few
V gene: TRBV27
J gene: TRBJ1-2

CDR3 DNA: TGTGCCAGCAGTTCCGCACAGGCGCCGTTCGACTTT
CDR3 protein: CASSSAQAPFDF
CDR3 length: 12
D gene: -
clone size: many
V gene: TRBV27
J gene: TRBJ1-6

CDR3 DNA: TGTGCCAGCAGCTTGGGAGGGATGAGCTACACCTTC
CDR3 protein: CASSLGGMSYTF
CDR3 length: 12
D gene: -
clone size: few
V gene: TRBV5-8
J gene: TRBJ1-2

CDR3 DNA: TGTGCCAGCAGTTTTAGATACACTGAAGCTTTCTTT
CDR3 protein: CASSFRYTEAFF
CDR3 length: 12
D gene: -
clone size: few
V gene: TRBV28
J gene: TRBJ1-1